This TCR beta chain was captured by sequencing in a study of cytomegalovirus exposure and HLA in healthy donors. Study-wide background: Under 85% of 398 genotyped donors fell in the Caucasian-associated ancestry cluster. Study conclusions and caveats: TCR beta V- and J-gene trimming, according to a later analysis, was linked to a missense DCLRE1C variant. Later analysis reportedly placed an Asian-associated ancestry cluster below the roughly 630-donor mean in N-insertions. Most subjects' HLA-A and HLA-B alleles were reportedly predicted from TCR beta sequences.

Germline V gene sequence: CDR1 PRHDT, CDR2 FYEKMQ (reference sequence). CDR3 length: 13 residues. Between the trimmed V and J ends, which lost 5 bases and 7 bases, there was a span of 14 bases. A remark on this clone: What it binds is not known.

The PCR employed 60 Vbeta primers together with 13 Jbeta primers. Here immunoSEQ multiplex PCR was the method, and the copy in TCRdb shows in-frame clones only, minus some. This table holds roughly 74,000 clones. This receptor was taken from a female donor in good health and CMV-seropositive. V is TRBV13 and J is TRBJ1-2, with D perhaps TRBD1 (5 bases). The source material was PBMCs. Written as DNA, the CDR3 is TGTGCCAGCAGCCTACCAGGGTTCTCTGGCTACACCTTC. Encoded protein: CASSLPGFSGYTF.